Each of the 28 T cell receptor beta chains below was sequenced from the same sample in a study of patients and donors after allogeneic stem cell transplantation. TCRdb passed the RT-PCR reads through MiXCR, listing each CDR3 protein once. The top ten clones hold 20% to 30% of a sample with 160,000 or so distinct CDR3 sequences, approximately 22% of them seen once. The specimen was blood, either unsorted or a sorted T cell fraction (not recorded which). The receptors were sampled from a human donor who was either an allogeneic HSCT recipient or a stem cell or donor lymphocyte infusion donor (not recorded which). It is not recorded whose cells these are; they may come from a transplant donor.

This clonotype was observed many times. The rearrangement uses TRBV5-4 and TRBJ2-1; D may be TRBD1 (6 bases). The CDR3 is made up of 16 amino acids. Germline V lookup: CDR1 SGHNT, CDR2 YYREEE (reference sequence). V gave up 4 bases and J gave up 9 bases, with 23 bases separating them. CDR3 coding DNA: TGTGCCAGCAGCCCACCAGGACAGTTACCCTACTTTGAGCAGTTCTTC. It encodes CASSPPGQLPYFEQFF.

This rearrangement joins TRBV15 to TRBJ1-6; D unclear. Trimming stripped 6 bases from V and 4 bases from J, with 19 bases between. Per the germline V gene, CDR1 is LNHNV and CDR2 is YYDKDF (reference sequence). This CDR3 is built from 17 residues. The CDR3 region is CATSCRRPGIYNSPLHF. DNA for the CDR3: TGTGCCACCAGTTGTCGGAGGCCGGGGATATATAATTCACCCCTCCACTTT.

The sample holds many counts of this clonotype. This chain links TRBV12-3 or TRBV12-4 with TRBJ1-2, with no clear D. V gave up 1 base and J gave up 4 bases, with 7 bases separating them. The CDR3 spans 13 residues. The CDR3 DNA reads as TGTGCCAGCAGTTTAGTACAGATCTATGGCTACACCTTC. This encodes CASSLVQIYGYTF.

V and J are TRBV4-3 and TRBJ2-3; 9 nucleotides agree with TRBD2. In germline, CDR1 is LGHNA, CDR2 YSLEER. The CDR3 totals 16 residues. V trimming: 4 bases; J trimming: 4 bases; junction bases outside the gene matches: 9. The DNA of the CDR3 is TGCGCCAGCAGCCGTCGACTAGCGGAATTAGCAGATACGCAGTATTTT. It translates to CASSRRLAELADTQYF.

This clonotype was seen more than once but under ten times. CDR3 bases: TGTGCCAGCAGCTTAGTGCGGCAGGTCTTCCCGGGTCAGCCCCAGCATTTT. Amino acid sequence: CASSLVRQVFPGQPQHF. The V and J genes are TRBV7-8 and TRBJ1-5; D ambiguous. V was pared by 1 base and J by 6 bases, with 19 bases between. CDR3 length: 17 amino acids. Germline CDR1 SGHVS, CDR2 FQNEAQ. Combining the CDR3 with reference TRBV7-8 and TRBJ1-5 gives the whole variable domain GAGVSQSPRYKVAKRGQDVALRCDPISGHVSLFWYQQALGQGPEFLTYFQNEAQLDKSGLPSDRFFAERPEGSVSTLKIQRTQQEDSAVYLCASSLVRQVFPGQPQHFGDGTRLSIL.

CDR3 nucleotide sequence: TGTGCCAGCTGGGGCAGGGCGGACACTGAAGCTTTCTTT. Encoded protein: CASWGRADTEAFF. The V call is TRBV6-5, the J call TRBJ1-1; the D gene is possibly TRBD1 (5 bases). V lost 8 bases and J lost 3, with 13 bases in between. The V gene's germline CDR1 is MNHEY and CDR2 SVGAGI. The CDR3 runs to 13 residues.

The V and J genes are TRBV9 and TRBJ2-2; D remains ambiguous. Germline assignment: CDR1 SGDLS and CDR2 YYNGEE. The germline V and J ends were trimmed by 0 bases and 3 bases, with 6 bases remaining between them. The CDR3 contains 14 residues. The CDR3 coding sequence is TGTGCCAGCAGCGTAGGACGGTACACCGGGGAGCTGTTTTTT. Amino acids: CASSVGRYTGELFF.

V usage is TRBV25-1 and J usage is TRBJ1-5; 10 bases fit TRBD1. V dropped 8 bases and J dropped 5; count of bases not matched to a gene: 0. Germline V lookup: CDR1 MGHDK, CDR2 SYGVNS. The CDR3 length is 12 residues. The CDR3 DNA sequence: TGTGCCAGCGGGACAGGGGATCAGCCCCAGCATTTT. It is translated as CASGTGDQPQHF.

This clonotype has a single count. The rearrangement joins TRBV27 to TRBJ2-1; D perhaps matches TRBD2 (6 bases). The CDR3 contains 13 residues. The germline V gene has CDR1 MNHEY and CDR2 SMNVEV (reference sequence). V was shortened by 10 bases and J by 4 bases, with 14 bases between the two germline ends. The DNA for the CDR3 is TGTGCCACATCTAGCGCGACATACAATGAGCAGTTCTTC. Encoded protein: CATSSATYNEQFF.

The chain recombines TRBV3-1 with TRBJ1-3; no firm D call. The germline V gene encodes CDR1 LGHDT and CDR2 YNNKEL (reference sequence). Trimming stripped 4 bases from V and 0 bases from J, with 13 bases between. The CDR3 has 16 residues. CDR3 residues: CASSPCTGISGNTIYF. The CDR3 coding sequence is TGTGCCAGCAGCCCCTGTACCGGAATCTCTGGAAACACCATATATTTT.

The chain employs TRBV29-1 and TRBJ2-3; D is ambiguous. CDR1 and CDR2 from the germline V gene are SQVTM and ANQGSEA. The CDR3 totals 13 residues. The V end lost 2 bases, the J end lost 2 bases, and 8 bases lay between the germline ends. CDR3 nucleotide sequence: TGCAGCGTTGAACTCCAGAACACAGATACGCAGTATTTT. It codes for CSVELQNTDTQYF.

This clonotype has a handful of counts. The chain uses TRBV2 and TRBJ1-3; possibly TRBD1 for D (6 bases). Germline V gives CDR1 SNHLY, CDR2 FYNNEI. V was pared by 8 bases and J by 6 bases, with 11 bases between. This CDR3 region has 12 residues. Written as DNA, the CDR3 is TGTGCCAGCCGACAGGTGGAAAACACCATATATTTT. It codes for CASRQVENTIYF.

This chain uses TRBV20-1 with TRBJ2-3; D is unresolved. Germline assignment: CDR1 DFQATT and CDR2 SNEGSKA (reference sequence). The CDR3 is 14 amino acids. The V gene lost 3 bases and the J gene lost 1 base, with 11 bases spanning the gap. CDR3 loop: CSASEPKGTDTQYF. CDR3 bases: TGCAGTGCTAGTGAACCCAAGGGCACAGATACGCAGTATTTT.

CDR3 sequence reads: CASSRSGSYEQYF. The CDR3, as DNA: TGCGCCAGCAGCCGTTCAGGGTCCTACGAGCAGTACTTC. This chain joins TRBV5-1 and TRBJ2-7, with D perhaps matching TRBD1 (5 bases). Germline V CDR1 and CDR2: SGHRS, YFSETQ. This CDR3 contains 13 residues. The V end was cut by 4 bases, the J end by 1 base, with 9 bases between.

This clonotype has ten or more counts. This sequence joins TRBV11-3 and TRBJ1-2; D is unresolved. CDR1 and CDR2 from the germline V gene are SGHNT and YENEEA. This CDR3 region has 14 residues. The germline V and J ends were trimmed by 2 bases and 8 bases, with 15 bases remaining between them. CDR3 DNA: TGTGCCAGCAGCTTAAGGGATCAGGTCATAGGCTACACCTTC. Its translation: CASSLRDQVIGYTF. Full variable domain (remainder filled in from reference TRBV11-3 and TRBJ1-2): EAGVVQSPRYKIIEKKQPVAFWCNPISGHNTLYWYLQNLGQGPELLIRYENEEAVDDSQLPKDRFSAERLKGVDSTLKIQPAELGDSAVYLCASSLRDQVIGYTFGSGTRLTVV.

The chain carries TRBV12-3 or TRBV12-4 and TRBJ2-3, with 7 positions matching TRBD2. The V and J ends lost 3 bases and 7 bases, in that order; junction bases with no gene match: 13. The CDR3 covers 16 residues. CDR3 sequence (DNA): TGTGCCAGCAGTTTTTCAGTTCTGGCGGGGGAATATACGCAGTATTTT. Translated: CASSFSVLAGEYTQYF.

This chain connects TRBV18 to TRBJ1-1; TRBD1 agrees at 9 bases. CDR1 KGHSH and CDR2 LQKENI come from the germline V gene. V shed 3 bases and J 4 bases; nucleotides not matched to a gene: 15. The CDR3 is 18 amino acids. The CDR3 sequence: CASSPVPIRQGEATEAFF. CDR3 in DNA: TGTGCCAGCTCACCCGTTCCCATTCGACAGGGGGAGGCCACTGAAGCTTTCTTT. Complete variable domain (other parts from reference TRBV18 and TRBJ1-1): NAGVMQNPRHLVRRRGQEARLRCSPMKGHSHVYWYRQLPEEGLKFMVYLQKENIIDESGMPKERFSAEFPKEGPSILRIQQVVRGDSAAYFCASSPVPIRQGEATEAFFGQGTRLTVV.

This clonotype was picked up a small number of times. The V gene is TRBV9, the J gene TRBJ2-7; 8 bases line up with TRBD1. CDR3 length equals 18 residues. Germline loops: CDR1 SGDLS, CDR2 YYNGEE. Trimming took 0 bases from V and 6 from J; bases not matched to a gene: 17. CDR3 amino acids: CASSVDGRVSQGASEQYF. CDR3 nucleotide sequence: TGTGCCAGCAGCGTAGATGGGCGGGTGAGTCAGGGGGCGTCCGAGCAGTACTTC.

This clonotype was seen only a few times. This chain links TRBV2 with TRBJ1-1, with 8 bases aligning to TRBD1. This CDR3 is built from 12 residues. Germline assignment: CDR1 SNHLY and CDR2 FYNNEI. Losses at the gene ends were 5 bases for V and 10 bases for J; bases not matched to a gene: 6. CDR3 sequence: CASSPATGGAFF. The DNA of the CDR3 is TGTGCCAGCAGTCCAGCAACAGGGGGAGCTTTCTTT.

The V and J genes are TRBV20-1 and TRBJ1-2; TRBD1 is a possible D gene (6 bases). Trimming stripped 6 bases from V and 8 bases from J, with 25 bases between. The CDR3 sequence is 15 residues long. The germline V gene has CDR1 DFQATT and CDR2 SNEGSKA (reference sequence). CDR3 coding DNA: TGCAGTGCCAGGGGTCAGCGAAGGGTTGAGAGGGGCTACACCTTC. This sequence encodes CSARGQRRVERGYTF.

The chain couples TRBV20-1 to TRBJ2-3, with unresolved D. V dropped 2 bases and J dropped 1 base, with 10 bases sitting between them. The CDR3 has 14 residues. Per germline, CDR1 DFQATT and CDR2 SNEGSKA (reference sequence). CDR3 loop: CSARNSAGTDTQYF. The CDR3 nucleotides are TGCAGTGCTAGAAATTCGGCGGGCACAGATACGCAGTATTTT.

The genes are TRBV10-3 and TRBJ1-1; TRBD1 matches 10 bases. The CDR3 is 14 amino acids. V lost 8 bases, J lost 0 bases, and 3 bases stayed unmatched. Germline V gene sequence: CDR1 ENHRY, CDR2 SYGVKD. CDR3 protein: CAIGDRGLNTEAFF. The CDR3 DNA reads as TGTGCCATCGGGGACAGGGGCCTGAACACTGAAGCTTTCTTT.

The rearrangement joins TRBV5-1 to TRBJ1-1; D gene unclear. The CDR3 totals 13 residues. Between the trimmed V and J ends, which lost 5 bases and 0 bases, there was a span of 8 bases. Per the germline V gene, CDR1 is SGHRS and CDR2 is YFSETQ. CDR3 sequence: CASRKSMNTEAFF. CDR3 nucleotide sequence: TGCGCCAGCAGGAAAAGCATGAACACTGAAGCTTTCTTT.

This clonotype was found many times. The chain joins TRBV6-5 to TRBJ1-6; D unclear. Germline V gives CDR1 MNHEY, CDR2 SVGAGI. This CDR3 spans 16 amino acids. V was cut by 6 bases and J by 0 bases, with 12 bases left in between. This chain's CDR3 is CASSPRTYSYNSPLHF. DNA of the CDR3: TGTGCCAGCAGCCCCCGGACGTACTCCTATAATTCACCCCTCCACTTT.

This clonotype was picked up a small number of times. This chain uses TRBV3-1 with TRBJ2-3, with D possibly matching TRBD2 (5 bases). Germline V lookup: CDR1 LGHDT, CDR2 YNNKEL (reference sequence). Trimming removed 3 bases from V and 6 bases from J, with 13 bases in between. The CDR3 has 14 residues. The CDR3 is CASSHYDYPDTQYF. CDR3 nucleotide sequence: TGTGCCAGCAGCCATTACGACTACCCGGATACGCAGTATTTT.

This rearrangement joins TRBV3-1 to TRBJ2-7; a weak D match, TRBD1 (6 bases). Looked up from germline, CDR1 is LGHDT and CDR2 is YNNKEL (reference sequence). V lost 5 bases to trimming and J lost 2 bases, with 10 bases between them. CDR3 length: 13 residues. This CDR3 reads CASSRGQTYEQYF. The CDR3 DNA follows: TGTGCCAGCAGCAGGGGACAAACCTACGAGCAGTACTTC.

Many counts were recorded for this clonotype. The chain has TRBV30 and TRBJ1-1; tentatively, D is TRBD1 (6 bases). Trimming removed 3 bases from V and 0 bases from J, with 8 bases in between. Germline V gene lookup returns CDR1 GTSNPN and CDR2 SVGIG (reference sequence). The CDR3 has 13 residues. The CDR3 DNA reads TGTGCCTGGAGAGGACAGTTGAACACTGAAGCTTTCTTT. Its protein is CAWRGQLNTEAFF. Based on the CDR3 plus reference TRBV30 and TRBJ1-1, the full variable domain is SQTIHQWPATLVQPVGSPLSLECTVEGTSNPNLYWYRQAAGRGLQLLFYSVGIGQISSEVPQNLSASRPQDRQFILSSKKLLLSDSGFYLCAWRGQLNTEAFFGQGTRLTVV.

This clonotype was counted at least ten times. The rearrangement links TRBV7-9 to TRBJ1-1; 9 bases align to TRBD1. Trimming removed 6 bases from V and 7 bases from J; junction bases left unmatched: 6. The germline V gene encodes CDR1 SEHNR and CDR2 FQNEAQ (reference sequence). CDR3 length: 13 amino acids. The CDR3 nucleotides are TGTGCCAGCAGTTGGGACAGGGTGGTTGAAGCTTTCTTT. It translates to CASSWDRVVEAFF.